This T cell receptor (beta chain) was retrieved from a study of technical replicates of blood from a few donors listed by TCRdb under 2017. Library prep was done by the immunoSEQ multiplex PCR assay. As stored in TCRdb, this immuneACCESS dataset retains in-frame rearrangements with V and J assigned. A fraction of the clones does not appear; measured against another copy, unresolved V genes explain less than half of the discrepancy, and the remainder lacks a known reason. The sample table contains 76,000 or so clones; only one count was recorded for 86% of them. The leading ten clones occupy about 5% of the sample. Note on this clone: Its antigen is not yet known. No clone much larger than this one lies a single base away; base qualities are absent.

The CDR3 has 15 amino acids, counting the end cysteine and phenylalanine. Only the CDR3 DNA is retained, 45 bases long and in frame from the first base. Per the germline V gene, SGDLS is the CDR1 and YYNGEE is the CDR2. Trimming takes 0 bases off V and 10 bases off J; junction bases not matched to a gene: 9. The sample taken for sequencing was PBMCs. The chain is assembled from TRBV9 and TRBJ2-1; TRBD2 aligns with 8 central bases. This receptor was taken from a human donor in good health. Some clones in this sample may be carry-over from other donors' samples. For the CDR3, the sequence is CASSVAGLAGQEQFF. The DNA sequence follows: TGTGCCAGCAGCGTAGCTGGGCTAGCGGGTCAAGAGCAGTTCTTC.